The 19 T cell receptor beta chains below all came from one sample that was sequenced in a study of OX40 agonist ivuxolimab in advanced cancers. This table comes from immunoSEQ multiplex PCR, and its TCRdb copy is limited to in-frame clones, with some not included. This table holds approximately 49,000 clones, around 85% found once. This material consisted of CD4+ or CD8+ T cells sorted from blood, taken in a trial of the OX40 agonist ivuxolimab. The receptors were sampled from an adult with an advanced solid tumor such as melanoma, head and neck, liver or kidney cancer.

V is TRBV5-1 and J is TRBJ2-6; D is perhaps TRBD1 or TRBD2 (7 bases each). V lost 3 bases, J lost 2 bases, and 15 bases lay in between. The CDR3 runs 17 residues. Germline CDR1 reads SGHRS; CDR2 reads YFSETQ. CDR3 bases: TGCGCCAGCAGCTGGAACAGGGGAGGGCCTGGGGCCAACGTCCTGACTTTC. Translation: CASSWNRGGPGANVLTF.

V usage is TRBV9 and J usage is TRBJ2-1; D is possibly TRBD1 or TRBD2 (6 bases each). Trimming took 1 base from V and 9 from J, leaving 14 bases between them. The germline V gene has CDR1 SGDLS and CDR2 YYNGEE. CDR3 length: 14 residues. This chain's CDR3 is CASSVNPGALEQFF. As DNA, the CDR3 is TGTGCCAGCAGCGTAAACCCGGGGGCTCTTGAGCAGTTCTTC.

The CDR3 here is CASSVGLAGGITDTQYF. The CDR3 DNA reads TGTGCCAGCAGCGTAGGCCTAGCGGGAGGGATCACAGATACGCAGTATTTT. The rearrangement joins TRBV9 to TRBJ2-3; the match to TRBD2 covers 12 bases. Looked up from germline, CDR1 is SGDLS and CDR2 is YYNGEE. This CDR3 has 17 residues. The V gene end was trimmed by 0 bases and the J gene end by 2 bases; junction bases not matched to a gene: 4.

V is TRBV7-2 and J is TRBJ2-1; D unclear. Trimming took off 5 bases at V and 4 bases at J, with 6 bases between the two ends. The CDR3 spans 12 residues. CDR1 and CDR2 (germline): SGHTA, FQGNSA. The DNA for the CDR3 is TGTGCCAGCAGCATCCTTTACAATGAGCAGTTCTTC. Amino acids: CASSILYNEQFF.

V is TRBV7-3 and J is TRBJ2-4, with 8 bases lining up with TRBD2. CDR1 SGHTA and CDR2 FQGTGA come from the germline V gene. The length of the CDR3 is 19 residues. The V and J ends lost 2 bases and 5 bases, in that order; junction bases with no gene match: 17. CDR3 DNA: TGTGCCAGCAGCTTATCCAGCGGGGGCCCCATCTTAGTCGAAAACATTCAGTACTTC. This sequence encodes CASSLSSGGPILVENIQYF.

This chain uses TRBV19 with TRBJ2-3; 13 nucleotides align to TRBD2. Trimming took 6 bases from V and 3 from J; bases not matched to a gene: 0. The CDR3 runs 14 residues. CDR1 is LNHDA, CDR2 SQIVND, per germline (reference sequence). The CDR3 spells CASRTSGRTDTQYF. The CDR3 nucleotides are TGTGCCAGTAGGACTAGCGGGAGGACAGATACGCAGTATTTT.

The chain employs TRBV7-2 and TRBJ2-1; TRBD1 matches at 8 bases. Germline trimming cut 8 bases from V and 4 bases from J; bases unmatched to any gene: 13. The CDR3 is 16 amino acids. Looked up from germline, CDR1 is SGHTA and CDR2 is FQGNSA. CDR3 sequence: CASSLEGTGLYNEQFF. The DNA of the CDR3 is TGTGCCAGCTCCCTGGAGGGGACAGGACTTTACAATGAGCAGTTCTTC.

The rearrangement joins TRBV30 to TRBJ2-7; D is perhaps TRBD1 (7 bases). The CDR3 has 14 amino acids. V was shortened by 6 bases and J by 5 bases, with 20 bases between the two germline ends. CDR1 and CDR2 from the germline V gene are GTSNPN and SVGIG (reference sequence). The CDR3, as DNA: TGTGCCTGCGGGGTTGGTCCAGGGGGGAACGAGCAGTACTTC. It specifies CACGVGPGGNEQYF.

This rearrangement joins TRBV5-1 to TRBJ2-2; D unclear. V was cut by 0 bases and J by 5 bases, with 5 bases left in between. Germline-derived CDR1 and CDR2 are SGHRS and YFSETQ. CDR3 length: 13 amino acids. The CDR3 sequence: CASSLGRTGELFF. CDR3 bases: TGCGCCAGCAGCTTGGGGCGGACCGGGGAGCTGTTTTTT.

The CDR3 protein is CASSMDRGSTEQYF. The CDR3 DNA reads TGTGCCAGCAGCATGGACAGGGGATCTACAGAGCAGTACTTC. The genes are TRBV7-2 and TRBJ2-7; 9 nucleotides agree with TRBD1. Germline CDR1 is SGHTA and CDR2 is FQGNSA. The CDR3 covers 14 residues. J was trimmed by 7 bases and V by 5 bases; bases with no gene match: 9.

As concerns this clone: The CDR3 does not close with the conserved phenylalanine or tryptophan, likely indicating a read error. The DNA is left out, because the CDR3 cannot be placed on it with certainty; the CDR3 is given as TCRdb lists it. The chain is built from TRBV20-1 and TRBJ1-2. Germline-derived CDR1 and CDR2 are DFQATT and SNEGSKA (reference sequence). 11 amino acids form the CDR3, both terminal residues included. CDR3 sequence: CSASFRGVFHV.

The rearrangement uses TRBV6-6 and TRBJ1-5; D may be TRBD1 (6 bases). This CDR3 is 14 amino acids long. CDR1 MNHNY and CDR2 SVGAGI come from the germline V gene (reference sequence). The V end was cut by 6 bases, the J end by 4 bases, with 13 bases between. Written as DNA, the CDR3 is TGTGCCAGCAGAGACTACAGGGCTAATCAGCCCCAGCATTTT. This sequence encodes CASRDYRANQPQHF.

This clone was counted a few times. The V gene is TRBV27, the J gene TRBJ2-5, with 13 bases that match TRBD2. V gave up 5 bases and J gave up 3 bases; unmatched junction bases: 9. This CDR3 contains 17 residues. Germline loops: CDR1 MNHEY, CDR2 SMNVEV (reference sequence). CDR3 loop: CASSPGRLAGGKETQYF. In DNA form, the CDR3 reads TGTGCCAGCAGTCCCGGAAGACTAGCGGGGGGAAAAGAGACCCAGTACTTC.

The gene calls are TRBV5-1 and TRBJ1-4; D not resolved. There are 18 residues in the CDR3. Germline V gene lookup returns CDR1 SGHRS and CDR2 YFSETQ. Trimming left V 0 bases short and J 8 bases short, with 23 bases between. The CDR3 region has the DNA TGCGCCAGCAGCTTGGGTGCTCCCAGATTCACGGTAGACGAAAAACTGTTTTTT. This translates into CASSLGAPRFTVDEKLFF.

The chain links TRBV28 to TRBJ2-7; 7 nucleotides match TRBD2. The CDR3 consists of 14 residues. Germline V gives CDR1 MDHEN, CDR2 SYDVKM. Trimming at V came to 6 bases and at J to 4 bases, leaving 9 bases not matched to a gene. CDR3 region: CASRLGGSLYEQYF. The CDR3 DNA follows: TGTGCCAGCAGACTCGGGGGGTCATTATACGAGCAGTACTTC.

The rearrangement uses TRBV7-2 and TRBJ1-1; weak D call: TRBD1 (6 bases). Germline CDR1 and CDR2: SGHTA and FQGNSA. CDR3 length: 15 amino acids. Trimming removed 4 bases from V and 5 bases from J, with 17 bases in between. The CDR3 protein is CASSSGPTGGTEAFF. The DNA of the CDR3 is TGTGCCAGCAGCTCCGGGCCGACAGGAGGGACTGAAGCTTTCTTT.

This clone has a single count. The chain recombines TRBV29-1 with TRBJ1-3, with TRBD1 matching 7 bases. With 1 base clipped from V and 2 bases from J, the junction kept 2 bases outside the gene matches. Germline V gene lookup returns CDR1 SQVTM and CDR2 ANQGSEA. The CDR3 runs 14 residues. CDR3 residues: CSVEAGGTGNTIYF. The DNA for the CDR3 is TGCAGCGTTGAAGCAGGGGGGACTGGAAACACCATATATTTT.

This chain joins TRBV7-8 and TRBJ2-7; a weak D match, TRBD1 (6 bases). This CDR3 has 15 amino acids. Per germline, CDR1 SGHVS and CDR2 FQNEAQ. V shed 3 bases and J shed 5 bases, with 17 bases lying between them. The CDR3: CASSFHSRGINEQYF. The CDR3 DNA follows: TGTGCCAGCAGCTTCCATTCGAGGGGGATCAACGAGCAGTACTTC.

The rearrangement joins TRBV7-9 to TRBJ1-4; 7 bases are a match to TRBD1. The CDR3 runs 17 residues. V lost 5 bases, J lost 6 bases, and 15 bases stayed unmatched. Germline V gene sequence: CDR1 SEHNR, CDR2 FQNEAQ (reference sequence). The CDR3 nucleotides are TGTGCCAGCAGCCCGCCCAAGGTGGGACAGTCTCATGAAAAACTGTTTTTT. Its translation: CASSPPKVGQSHEKLFF.